The 13 T cell receptor beta chains reported below all come from one sample, sequenced in a study of cytomegalovirus exposure and HLA in healthy donors. PCR involved 60 Vbeta and 13 Jbeta primers. Here immunoSEQ multiplex PCR was the method, and the copy in TCRdb shows in-frame clones only, minus some. The sample holds approximately 160,000 clones, around 68% seen once. Sequencing used PBMCs. Receptors were obtained from a man aged 45-60 years in good health and CMV-seronegative.

V and J are TRBV4-3 and TRBJ2-1; D possibly corresponds to TRBD1 (6 bases). The CDR3 covers 15 residues. Trimming took off 0 bases at V and 7 bases at J, with 13 bases between the two ends. Germline CDR1 and CDR2: LGHNA and YSLEER. This CDR3 reads CASSQERYRVNEQFF. In DNA form, the CDR3 reads TGCGCCAGCAGCCAAGAGCGGTACAGGGTGAATGAGCAGTTCTTC.

The J gene is TRBJ2-2, the V gene TRBV4-3; 10 bases align to TRBD1. Germline loops: CDR1 LGHNA, CDR2 YSLEER. The J segment lost 7 bases and the V segment lost 4 bases, leaving 9 bases of the junction unmatched. The CDR3 runs to 16 residues. CDR3 DNA: TGCGCCAGCAGCCCCCGGGACAGGGGAGGTGACGGGGAGCTGTTTTTT. This codes for CASSPRDRGGDGELFF.

This clone was counted once. This chain connects TRBV5-6 to TRBJ2-1; 10 bases are a match to TRBD1. The germline V gene encodes CDR1 SGHDT and CDR2 YYEEEE. Losses at the gene ends were 3 bases for V and 6 bases for J; bases not matched to a gene: 0. The CDR3 runs 13 residues. The CDR3 bases are TGTGCCAGCAGCTGGGACAGGGGCAATGAGCAGTTCTTC. This translates into CASSWDRGNEQFF.

V and J are TRBV7-2 and TRBJ2-5, with TRBD1 matching 8 bases. Germline loops: CDR1 SGHTA, CDR2 FQGNSA. The CDR3 extends over 13 amino acids. Losses at the gene ends were 5 bases for V and 5 bases for J; bases not matched to a gene: 4. The chain's CDR3 is CASSLQGVETQYF. The DNA for the CDR3 is TGTGCCAGCAGCCTACAGGGGGTGGAGACCCAGTACTTC.

This rearrangement joins TRBV5-1 to TRBJ1-3; a possible D gene is TRBD1 (6 bases). The length of the CDR3 is 15 residues. Germline assignment: CDR1 SGHRS and CDR2 YFSETQ. V was pared by 2 bases and J by 4 bases, with 13 bases between. CDR3 sequence (DNA): TGCGCCAGCAGCTTAGGACAGCCACAAGGAAACACCATATATTTT. It codes for CASSLGQPQGNTIYF.

This clone was picked up one time. V and J are TRBV5-8 and TRBJ1-2, with D possibly TRBD1 on 5 matching bases. This CDR3 is 15 amino acids long. Trimming removed 4 bases at V and 4 bases at J, with 17 bases between. Germline V gene sequence: CDR1 SGHTS, CDR2 YDEGEE. The CDR3 DNA reads TGTGCCAGCAGCATGGGACTTACAAACGGCTATGGCTACACCTTC. Its translation is CASSMGLTNGYGYTF. Combining the CDR3 with reference TRBV5-8 and TRBJ1-2 gives the whole variable domain EAGVTQSPTHLIKTRGQQATLRCSPISGHTSVYWYQQALGLGLQFLLWYDEGEERNRGNFPPRFSGRQFPNYSSELNVNALELEDSALYLCASSMGLTNGYGYTFGSGTRLTVV.

Written as DNA, the CDR3 is TGTGCCAGTAGCTTGAACCCGGACAGGTCCTACGAGCAGTACTTC. Protein product: CASSLNPDRSYEQYF. The rearrangement joins TRBV19 to TRBJ2-7, with 7 bases aligning to TRBD1. V lost 6 bases and J lost 1; bases outside the gene matches: 9. Germline CDR1 is LNHDA and CDR2 is SQIVND (reference sequence). There are 15 residues in the CDR3.

The CDR3 sequence is CASSEGGMNTEAFF. The CDR3 region has the DNA TGTGCCAGCAGTGAGGGAGGTATGAACACTGAAGCTTTCTTT. This chain joins TRBV6-5 and TRBJ1-1; D not certain. CDR1 is MNHEY and CDR2 is SVGAGI in the germline V gene. V gave up 5 bases and J gave up 0 bases, with 10 bases separating them. The length of the CDR3 is 14 residues.

This clone was detected only a few times. This chain links TRBV28 with TRBJ2-7, with 8 bases lining up with TRBD2. Trimming removed 5 bases from V and 0 bases from J; junction bases left unmatched: 12. Germline values: CDR1 MDHEN, CDR2 SYDVKM. There are 17 residues in the CDR3. CDR3 DNA sequence: TGTGCCAGCAGTCCCATTCTGGGCGGGAGGAGCTCCTACGAGCAGTACTTC. Its protein is CASSPILGGRSSYEQYF.

V gene TRBV4-1 combines with J gene TRBJ1-6, with D unresolved. Germline CDR1 and CDR2: MGHRA and YSYEKL. CDR3 length: 16 residues. V dropped 0 bases and J dropped 0 bases, with 6 bases sitting between them. The DNA for the CDR3 is TGCGCCAGCAGCCAAGATTTGAGCTCCTATAATTCACCCCTCCACTTT. Protein product: CASSQDLSSYNSPLHF.

This chain links TRBV29-1 with TRBJ2-7, with 8 bases fitting TRBD2. This CDR3 is 15 amino acids long. V lost 4 bases and J lost 3; bases outside the gene matches: 11. Germline CDR1 SQVTM, CDR2 ANQGSEA. The CDR3 DNA follows: TGCAGCGTTGCAGGAGGGACTAGAGGGAACTACGAGCAGTACTTC. Translating it yields CSVAGGTRGNYEQYF.

The chain couples TRBV7-9 to TRBJ2-7, with 7 bases identical to TRBD1. V gave up 4 bases and J gave up 6 bases; unmatched junction bases: 3. This CDR3 contains 12 residues. CDR1 SEHNR and CDR2 FQNEAQ come from the germline V gene (reference sequence). CDR3 DNA: TGTGCCAGCAGCTGGGACAGTGTCGAGCAGTACTTC. Residues: CASSWDSVEQYF.

The chain carries TRBV28 and TRBJ1-1; no clear D gene. The ends were cut back, 5 bases at V and 1 base at J, with 17 bases in the middle. The germline gives CDR1 MDHEN, CDR2 SYDVKM. This CDR3 region has 16 residues. Here the CDR3 DNA reads TGTGCCAGCAGTCCTCCAATGGGCGGGAGGAACACTGAAGCTTTCTTT. Its protein product is CASSPPMGGRNTEAFF.